Presented here are 3 T cell receptor beta chains from one specimen sequenced in a study of T cell responses to AZD1222 COVID-19 vaccine. TCRdb keeps only in-frame clones here, not all; method: immunoSEQ multiplex PCR. The sample records 160,000 or so clones, 88% being singletons. The input for sequencing was peripheral blood, taken on day 0 of AZD1222 vaccination. Receptors were obtained from an adult in good health.

This clone was seen only once. The chain carries TRBV24-1 and TRBJ1-2; no definite D call. Deletions cut 3 bases from V and 8 bases from J, with 12 bases between. CDR3 length: 13 amino acids. Per germline, CDR1 KGHDR and CDR2 SFDVKD. The CDR3: CATSDNVFRGYTF. The CDR3 nucleotides are TGTGCCACCAGTGATAATGTGTTTCGGGGCTACACCTTC.

The rearrangement links TRBV27 to TRBJ1-2; TRBD1 matches 9 bases. Germline-derived CDR1 and CDR2 are MNHEY and SMNVEV (reference sequence). CDR3 length: 17 residues. Trimming cost V 4 bases and J 2 bases; bases outside gene matches: 11. The CDR3 bases are TGTGCCAGCAGTTCCAGTTTCGACAGGGGGAGAAACTATGGCTACACCTTC. Protein: CASSSSFDRGRNYGYTF.

The CDR3 sequence is CASTGADKWYEQYF. CDR3 bases: TGTGCCAGCACGGGGGCTGACAAGTGGTACGAGCAGTACTTC. The rearrangement links TRBV28 to TRBJ2-7; D tentatively fits TRBD1 or TRBD2 (6 bases each). CDR3 size: 14 residues. V was pared by 7 bases and J by 4 bases, with 17 bases between. CDR1 is MDHEN, CDR2 SYDVKM, per germline.